Following are 14 T cell receptor beta chains from one sample sequenced in a study of metastatic and nonmetastatic thyroid tumors. No treatment of any kind had been given to any patient before thyroid surgery. With MiXCR, TCRdb called clones anew from the PCR reads. The table shows roughly 7,000 clones, with approximately 40% occurring only once. The sequenced sample consisted of tumor tissue. All receptors derive from a female donor with papillary thyroid cancer or a benign thyroid nodule (not recorded which). Some clones in this sample may be carry-over from other donors' samples.

This clone was detected only a few times. The chain joins TRBV27 to TRBJ2-2; D not resolved. Between the trimmed V and J ends, which lost 5 bases and 1 base, there was a span of 5 bases. Germline V gives CDR1 MNHEY, CDR2 SMNVEV (reference sequence). The CDR3 is made up of 13 amino acids. The chain's CDR3 is CASSRRNTGELFF. DNA of the CDR3: TGTGCCAGCAGTCGGCGGAACACCGGGGAGCTGTTTTTT.

In its sample, this clone ranks as medium-sized (0.01 to 0.1%). The V gene is TRBV4-1, the J gene TRBJ2-5, with D unclear. V lost 1 base to trimming and J lost 2 bases, with 8 bases between them. Germline V gives CDR1 MGHRA, CDR2 YSYEKL. The CDR3 extends over 14 amino acids. CDR3 sequence reads: CASSQGNRQETQYF. CDR3 coding DNA: TGCGCCAGCAGCCAAGGGAACAGACAAGAGACCCAGTACTTC.

This clone qualifies as medium-sized. The gene calls are TRBV10-3 and TRBJ1-3; 9 nucleotides match TRBD1. Unmatched junction bases numbered 8, after V lost 6 bases and J lost 2 bases. Germline lookup yields CDR1 ENHRY and CDR2 SYGVKD. The CDR3 consists of 16 residues. The CDR3 DNA sequence: TGTGCCATCAGCGCGACGGGACAGGGAGCTGGAAACACCATATATTTT. Its protein product is CAISATGQGAGNTIYF.

The rearrangement uses TRBV28 and TRBJ1-1, with no clear D. V was cut by 5 bases and J by 4 bases, with 8 bases left in between. Looked up from germline, CDR1 is MDHEN and CDR2 is SYDVKM. The CDR3 has 12 amino acids. The CDR3: CASSPPFTEAFF. The CDR3 DNA reads TGTGCCAGCAGTCCCCCCTTCACTGAAGCTTTCTTT.

Relative to its sample, this clone is medium-sized. The CDR3, as DNA: TGCGCCAGCAGCCAAGATGAACAGGGCACCTCACCCCTCCACTTT. Residues: CASSQDEQGTSPLHF. This chain uses TRBV4-1 with TRBJ1-6; a weak D match, TRBD1 (6 bases). From germline, CDR1 is MGHRA and CDR2 YSYEKL. Trimming took off 0 bases at V and 10 bases at J, with 13 bases between the two ends. The length of the CDR3 is 15 residues.

The V and J genes are TRBV3-1 and TRBJ2-1; 9 nucleotides line up with TRBD2. Germline trimming cut 4 bases from V and 4 bases from J; bases unmatched to any gene: 8. Germline CDR1 is LGHDT and CDR2 is YNNKEL (reference sequence). This CDR3 has 16 amino acids. Here the CDR3 reads CASSPYSGSSYNEQFF. CDR3 bases: TGTGCCAGCAGCCCCTATAGCGGGAGTTCGTACAATGAGCAGTTCTTC.

This clone showed up just a few times. CDR3 in DNA: TGTGCCAGCAGCCCACTTTATGGAGCCACGAACACTGAAGCTTTCTTT. This encodes CASSPLYGATNTEAFF. The V gene is TRBV6-2 or TRBV6-3, the J gene TRBJ1-1, with no clear D. The CDR3 length is 16 residues. V lost 6 bases and J 1 base, leaving 18 bases between the germline ends. Per germline, CDR1 MNHEY and CDR2 SVGEGT.

The V gene is TRBV6-1, the J gene TRBJ1-5; the D gene is possibly TRBD1 (6 bases). The germline gives CDR1 MNHNS, CDR2 SASEGT. The CDR3 extends over 15 amino acids. Trimming took 7 bases from V and 0 from J, leaving 13 bases between them. CDR3 bases: TGTGCCAGCATCTATCGACAGGATAGCAATCAGCCCCAGCATTTT. Protein sequence: CASIYRQDSNQPQHF.

The gene calls are TRBV27 and TRBJ2-7, with 8 nucleotides matching TRBD2. V lost 2 bases, J lost 2 bases, and 8 bases stayed unmatched. CDR3 length: 16 residues. The germline V gene has CDR1 MNHEY and CDR2 SMNVEV (reference sequence). CDR3 bases: TGTGCCAGCAGTTTAAGGGCCGGGACTAGACCCTACGAGCAGTACTTC. Translated: CASSLRAGTRPYEQYF.

Only a few counts were recorded for this clone. The chain has TRBV28 and TRBJ1-1; TRBD1 might be the D (6 bases). CDR1 and CDR2 (germline): MDHEN, SYDVKM. Trimming shortened V by 2 bases and J by 4 bases, and 14 bases separated the two germline ends. The CDR3 sequence is 15 residues long. The CDR3: CASSLGEGGGTEAFF. The CDR3 DNA reads as TGTGCCAGCAGTTTAGGGGAGGGGGGAGGCACTGAAGCTTTCTTT.

This clone counts as large. The J gene is TRBJ2-7, the V gene TRBV15; D is possibly TRBD2 (5 bases). V lost 3 bases and J 7 bases, leaving 19 bases between the germline ends. Germline CDR1 is LNHNV and CDR2 is YYDKDF (reference sequence). The CDR3 has 15 amino acids. CDR3 sequence (DNA): TGTGCCACCAGCAGCGGGAACACGGACTCTGGGGAGCAGTACTTC. Its protein product is CATSSGNTDSGEQYF.

This clone was seen more than once but under ten times. The chain carries TRBV12-3 or TRBV12-4 and TRBJ1-1, with D possibly TRBD1 on 6 matching bases. V shed 6 bases and J shed 4 bases, with 15 bases lying between them. This CDR3 is built from 14 residues. The CDR3 sequence is CASSSTGSFTEAFF. CDR3 in DNA: TGTGCCAGCAGCTCAACAGGGTCGTTCACTGAAGCTTTCTTT.

This rearrangement joins TRBV20-1 to TRBJ2-7; D perhaps matches TRBD1 (6 bases). CDR3 length: 13 amino acids. Germline assignment: CDR1 DFQATT and CDR2 SNEGSKA (reference sequence). V was pared by 5 bases and J by 0 bases, with 11 bases between. The CDR3 protein is CSALKDSSYEQYF. The CDR3, as DNA: TGCAGTGCTCTTAAGGACAGCTCCTACGAGCAGTACTTC.

Comments on this clone: Because the CDR3 is missing its conserved closing phenylalanine or tryptophan, this is likely a read error. The limits of the CDR3 on the DNA are not certain, so only TCRdb's listed CDR3 is given. This CDR3 is CASSSRGC. V is TRBV28 and J is TRBJ1-2; the DNA was not used to check the table's D call, TRBD1. CDR1 and CDR2 from the germline V gene are MDHEN and SYDVKM. The CDR3 is made up of 8 amino acids, end residues included.